The 29 T cell receptor beta chains listed next were all sequenced from one sample in a study of CD8+ T cells in alopecia areata. Treatment: oral pan-JAK inhibitor, 5-10 mg twice daily. The authors extracted RNA and reverse transcribed it into cDNA as the sequencing template. The data were produced by immunoSEQ multiplex PCR, yet TCRdb's version contains in-frame clones alone and is incomplete. Among about 290,000 clones listed, over 45% were seen once. Specimen: CD4+ T cells sorted from blood, collected at week 24, from a patient treated with tofacitinib. These TCRs come from a human donor with alopecia areata.

The chain couples TRBV29-1 to TRBJ2-5; 8 positions match TRBD2. The CDR3 spans 13 residues. Germline V CDR1 and CDR2: SQVTM, ANQGSEA. V was clipped by 4 bases and J by 2 bases; unmatched bases: 3. The DNA for the CDR3 is TGCAGCGTTGGGGCGGGGGGACAAGAGACCCAGTACTTC. Protein: CSVGAGGQETQYF.

In regard to this clone: This sample includes further DNA sequences coding for the same CDR3. This chain joins TRBV12-5 and TRBJ1-2; D is possibly TRBD1 (6 bases). Trimming pared 1 base from V and 3 bases from J, leaving 9 bases between. The CDR3 has 14 amino acids. Per the germline V gene, CDR1 is LGHNT and CDR2 is FRNRAP. The CDR3 reads CASGLDRVDYGYTF. Here the CDR3 DNA reads TGTGCTAGTGGTTTGGACAGGGTTGACTATGGCTACACCTTC.

The rearrangement uses TRBV14 and TRBJ1-2; D gene uncertain. Trimming removed 1 base at V and 4 bases at J, with 4 bases between. The germline CDR1 and CDR2 sequences are SGHDN and FVKESK. This CDR3 contains 12 residues. Here the CDR3 DNA reads TGTGCCAGCAGCCAAGGTCCCTATGGCTACACCTTC. Its translation: CASSQGPYGYTF.

The CDR3 here is CASSPRRAGSTDTQYF. CDR3 in DNA: TGCGCCAGCAGTCCGAGGCGGGCGGGGAGCACAGATACGCAGTATTTT. This chain links TRBV5-1 with TRBJ2-3; tentatively, D is TRBD2 (6 bases). V was cut by 5 bases and J by 0 bases, with 16 bases left in between. Per germline, CDR1 SGHRS and CDR2 YFSETQ. This CDR3 has 16 amino acids.

V is TRBV9 and J is TRBJ1-1, with 9 bases aligning to TRBD1. The CDR3 totals 13 residues. Germline lookup yields CDR1 SGDLS and CDR2 YYNGEE. J gave up 7 bases and V 9 bases, and 10 bases lay outside the gene matches. CDR3 DNA: TGTGCCACTAATGACAGGGGGATAGGTGAAGCTTTCTTT. Protein product: CATNDRGIGEAFF.

A few counts support this clone. The chain has TRBV2 and TRBJ1-2; D is possibly TRBD1 (5 bases). Per the germline V gene, CDR1 is SNHLY and CDR2 is FYNNEI. V was pared by 7 bases and J by 2 bases, with 11 bases between. CDR3 length: 13 amino acids. The CDR3 coding sequence is TGTGCCAGCACAGAGTGGGACAACTATGGCTACACCTTC. Its translation is CASTEWDNYGYTF.

The rearrangement joins TRBV4-2 to TRBJ2-3; D is unclear. From germline, CDR1 is LGHNA and CDR2 YNFKEQ. The V gene lost 1 base and the J gene lost 1 base, with 6 bases spanning the gap. The CDR3 extends over 14 amino acids. The CDR3 DNA reads TGTGCCAGCAGCCAAGTTGGACGCACAGATACGCAGTATTTT. It is translated as CASSQVGRTDTQYF.

The V call is TRBV30, the J call TRBJ1-2; 9 bases line up with TRBD1. With 4 bases clipped from V and 6 bases from J, the junction kept 3 bases outside the gene matches. The CDR3 runs 12 residues. From germline, CDR1 is GTSNPN and CDR2 SVGIG (reference sequence). CDR3 sequence (DNA): TGTGCCTGGACCGGGACAGGGAATGGCTACACCTTC. Protein product: CAWTGTGNGYTF.

A few counts support this clone. V and J are TRBV5-1 and TRBJ1-2; no definite D call. CDR3 size: 13 residues. Germline lookup yields CDR1 SGHRS and CDR2 YFSETQ. The V end was cut by 7 bases, the J end by 7 bases, with 17 bases between. CDR3 sequence reads: CASPGLGWSGYTF. In DNA, the CDR3 is TGCGCCAGCCCCGGGCTGGGTTGGTCTGGCTACACCTTC.

The rearrangement joins TRBV5-1 to TRBJ2-2, with a possible D match to TRBD1 (6 bases). The V end lost 0 bases, the J end lost 4 bases, and 10 bases lay between the germline ends. Per germline, CDR1 SGHRS and CDR2 YFSETQ. The CDR3 loop spans 15 amino acids. The CDR3 region has the DNA TGCGCCAGCAGCTTGGTACAGGGCGGCACCGGGGAGCTGTTTTTT. Amino acids: CASSLVQGGTGELFF.

The chain recombines TRBV4-1 with TRBJ2-7; the match to TRBD1 covers 9 bases. V lost 4 bases and J lost 2; bases outside the gene matches: 9. Germline CDR1 is MGHRA and CDR2 is YSYEKL. CDR3 length: 16 residues. In DNA, the CDR3 is TGCGCCAGCAGCCCCCGCCCCGGGACAGGGACCTACGAGCAGTACTTC. Its protein product is CASSPRPGTGTYEQYF.

Concerning this clone: Other DNA sequences in the sample encode the same CDR3. This chain connects TRBV5-1 to TRBJ2-1; D might be TRBD2 (7 bases). V shed 0 bases and J shed 5 bases, with 12 bases lying between them. The CDR3 runs to 15 residues. Germline CDR1 and CDR2: SGHRS and YFSETQ. The CDR3 sequence: CASSLVAGADNEQFF. Written as DNA, the CDR3 is TGCGCCAGCAGCTTGGTCGCGGGGGCCGACAATGAGCAGTTCTTC. The variable domain in full, with the rest retrieved from reference TRBV5-1 and TRBJ2-1, is KAGVTQTPRYLIKTRGQQVTLSCSPISGHRSVSWYQQTPGQGLQFLFEYFSETQRNKGNFPGRFSGRQFSNSRSEMNVSTLELGDSALYLCASSLVAGADNEQFFGPGTRLTVL.

The genes are TRBV5-4 and TRBJ2-2; D perhaps matches TRBD1 (6 bases). Germline V lookup: CDR1 SGHNT, CDR2 YYREEE (reference sequence). The CDR3 has 15 amino acids. V was shortened by 4 bases and J by 6 bases, with 16 bases between the two germline ends. CDR3 bases: TGTGCCAGCAGCCCTCTACAGGGAGTGGCCGGGGAGCTGTTTTTT. Its protein is CASSPLQGVAGELFF.

The J gene is TRBJ2-1, the V gene TRBV5-6; the match to TRBD2 covers 10 bases. This CDR3 has 16 amino acids. The V and J ends lost 0 bases and 5 bases, in that order; junction bases with no gene match: 5. The germline V gene encodes CDR1 SGHDT and CDR2 YYEEEE. For the CDR3, the DNA is TGTGCCAGCAGCTTGGGGCTAGCGGGGGTCAACAATGAGCAGTTCTTC. Translating gives CASSLGLAGVNNEQFF. Using reference TRBV5-6 and TRBJ2-1 for the parts outside the CDR3, the full variable domain is DAGVTQSPTHLIKTRGQQVTLRCSPKSGHDTVSWYQQALGQGPQFIFQYYEEEERQRGNFPDRFSGHQFPNYSSELNVNALLLGDSALYLCASSLGLAGVNNEQFFGPGTRLTVL.

This clone has a single count. One end of the junction fails to match germline, which may point to a read error. The chain is built from TRBV30 and TRBJ2-5; D is unresolved. The germline V gene encodes CDR1 GTSNPN and CDR2 SVGIG (reference sequence). The CDR3 is 14 residues long. CDR3 in amino acids: CAWREAGPLAEQHF. The CDR3 region has the DNA TGTGCCTGGAGAGAAGCCGGGCCCCTGGCTGAGCAACACTTC.

The genes are TRBV9 and TRBJ2-3; tentatively, D is TRBD2 (5 bases). Per the germline V gene, CDR1 is SGDLS and CDR2 is YYNGEE. This CDR3 has 14 amino acids. V was trimmed by 3 bases and J by 4 bases, leaving 12 bases between them. DNA of the CDR3: TGTGCCAGCAGCGGGTCCAACGGGGCAGATACGCAGTATTTT. It encodes CASSGSNGADTQYF.

This clone was picked up a small number of times. The chain has TRBV12-5 and TRBJ1-5; perhaps TRBD1 as D (6 bases). Germline V gene lookup returns CDR1 LGHNT and CDR2 FRNRAP. CDR3 size: 16 residues. With 0 bases removed from V and 8 bases from J, the gap between germline ends came to 17 bases. CDR3 protein: CASGLVLAAAGEPQHF. As DNA, the CDR3 is TGTGCTAGTGGTTTGGTACTAGCGGCAGCAGGGGAGCCCCAGCATTTT.

The gene calls are TRBV30 and TRBJ1-4; D gene ambiguous. CDR1 and CDR2 (germline): GTSNPN, SVGIG (reference sequence). V lost 2 bases to trimming and J lost 6 bases, with 10 bases between them. This CDR3 region has 13 residues. The CDR3 DNA follows: TGTGCCTGGAGTACTGCTGCCTATGAAAAACTGTTTTTT. Residues: CAWSTAAYEKLFF.

Comments on this clone: Germline is not matched at one junction end, which may reflect a read error. The chain combines TRBV7-7 with TRBJ2-2; D might be TRBD1 (6 bases). The CDR3 consists of 13 residues. CDR1 is SSHAT, CDR2 FNYEAQ, per germline (reference sequence). The CDR3 here is CASSSTGTGELFF. CDR3 DNA: TGTGCTAGCAGTTCGACAGGCACCGGGGAGCTGTTTTTT.

This clone appeared once. In the same sample, other DNA sequences code for this CDR3. The chain uses TRBV29-1 and TRBJ2-7; 9 bases are a match to TRBD1. The CDR3 contains 13 residues. The trim removed 4 bases at V and 4 bases at J, leaving 5 bases unmatched. CDR1 is SQVTM, CDR2 ANQGSEA, per germline. CDR3 in amino acids: CSVVGQGLYEQYF. CDR3 nucleotide sequence: TGCAGCGTTGTGGGACAGGGACTATACGAGCAGTACTTC.

DNA of the CDR3: TGTGCCAGCAGTCTCGATGTCGTGGGAGCCACAGATACGCAGTATTTT. Translation: CASSLDVVGATDTQYF. The chain couples TRBV27 to TRBJ2-3; weak D call: TRBD2 (5 bases). Germline-derived CDR1 and CDR2 are MNHEY and SMNVEV (reference sequence). The CDR3 spans 16 residues. Between the trimmed V and J ends, which lost 5 bases and 2 bases, there was a span of 17 bases.

The genes are TRBV7-8 and TRBJ2-5; 7 positions agree with TRBD2. Germline V lookup: CDR1 SGHVS, CDR2 FQNEAQ. V shed 5 bases and J 5 bases; nucleotides not matched to a gene: 14. The CDR3 is 16 residues long. The CDR3 here is CASSLIRGLEIETQYF. For the CDR3, the DNA is TGTGCCAGCAGCCTTATCCGCGGACTAGAAATCGAGACCCAGTACTTC.

This clone was detected once. The chain employs TRBV5-1 and TRBJ2-1, with D hard to call. V lost 4 bases to trimming and J lost 3 bases, with 14 bases between them. The germline V gene encodes CDR1 SGHRS and CDR2 YFSETQ. This CDR3 comprises 15 residues. CDR3 nucleotides: TGCGCCAGCAGCCCCGGATCGGCATTCTACAATGAGCAGTTCTTC. Its translation: CASSPGSAFYNEQFF.

The V gene is TRBV27, the J gene TRBJ2-3; TRBD2 matches 8 bases. With V trimmed by 3 bases and J by 6 bases, 8 bases remained unmatched. The CDR3 has 15 amino acids. Looked up from germline, CDR1 is MNHEY and CDR2 is SMNVEV (reference sequence). The CDR3 here is CASSFDRGGSDTQYF. In nucleotides, the CDR3 is TGTGCCAGCAGTTTTGATCGGGGGGGTTCGGATACGCAGTATTTT.

The rearrangement joins TRBV27 to TRBJ2-6; a possible D gene is TRBD1 (6 bases). Per germline, CDR1 MNHEY and CDR2 SMNVEV (reference sequence). CDR3 size: 18 residues. With 5 bases removed from V and 0 bases from J, the gap between germline ends came to 17 bases. In DNA form, the CDR3 reads TGTGCCAGCAGTCGGCGGACAGTGGGAGACTCTGGGGCCAACGTCCTGACTTTC. Translated: CASSRRTVGDSGANVLTF.

This clone turned up a few times. The chain links TRBV29-1 to TRBJ2-7, with D perhaps being TRBD1 or TRBD2 (5 bases each). This CDR3 has 13 residues. The germline CDR1 and CDR2 sequences are SQVTM and ANQGSEA. V was pared by 5 bases and J by 2 bases, with 13 bases between. CDR3 DNA sequence: TGCAGCGTTACCGGGGCAGGGACCTACGAGCAGTACTTC. This gives the protein CSVTGAGTYEQYF.

J is TRBJ2-1 and V is TRBV30; the match to TRBD1 covers 8 bases. Germline values: CDR1 GTSNPN, CDR2 SVGIG (reference sequence). The CDR3 contains 14 residues. J was trimmed by 8 bases and V by 5 bases; bases with no gene match: 11. The CDR3 is CAWHRGADEDEQFF. The CDR3 nucleotides read TGTGCCTGGCACAGGGGGGCCGACGAGGATGAGCAGTTCTTC.

The chain has TRBV4-1 and TRBJ2-6; a possible D gene is TRBD1 (5 bases). CDR3 length: 15 residues. Germline CDR1 and CDR2: MGHRA and YSYEKL. The ends were cut back, 1 base at V and 4 bases at J, with 8 bases in the middle. This CDR3 is CASSQGQRGANVLTF. The CDR3 DNA reads TGCGCCAGCAGCCAAGGACAGAGAGGGGCCAACGTCCTGACTTTC.

This chain joins TRBV29-1 and TRBJ2-7, with TRBD2 identical over 8 bases. The germline V gene has CDR1 SQVTM and CDR2 ANQGSEA. V was pared by 1 base and J by 3 bases, with 11 bases of the junction left unmatched. CDR3 length: 16 residues. The CDR3 sequence is CSVEGPGGPYLYEQYF. The CDR3 DNA reads as TGCAGCGTTGAAGGCCCGGGGGGGCCTTATCTCTACGAGCAGTACTTC.